A selection of T cell receptor beta chains follows, all from one sample in a study of blood T cells in healthy people across ages. TCRdb passed the 5' RACE reads through MiXCR, listing each CDR3 protein once. The sample records approximately 1,100,000 distinct CDR3 sequences, under 55% being singletons. Material: blood. The source of these receptors is an older woman in good health. The CDR3 runs from the conserved cysteine through the conserved F or W. D genes are given only for firm matches. Only some rows state a clone size, as once, few, many or a class for expanded clones.

clone size: .; J gene: TRBJ1-5; D gene: .; V gene: TRBV20-1; CDR3 protein: CSSGGAHHQPQHF; CDR3 DNA: TGCAGTTCAGGAGGCGCCCATCATCAGCCCCAGCATTTT
clone size: .; J gene: TRBJ1-2; D gene: .; V gene: TRBV28; CDR3 protein: CASNLGLNYGYTF; CDR3 DNA: TGTGCCAGCAATCTCGGACTCAACTATGGCTACACCTTC
clone size: .; J gene: TRBJ2-2; D gene: TRBD2; V gene: TRBV6-1; CDR3 protein: CASGGDGTGELFF; CDR3 DNA: TGTGCCAGCGGGGGGGATGGCACCGGGGAGCTGTTTTTT
clone size: .; J gene: TRBJ2-7; D gene: TRBD1; V gene: TRBV24-1; CDR3 protein: CATSDFGTGAEQYF; CDR3 DNA: TGTGCCACCAGTGATTTCGGGACAGGGGCCGAGCAGTACTTC
clone size: .; J gene: TRBJ2-7; D gene: TRBD1; V gene: TRBV14; CDR3 protein: CASSQSRDRHYEQYF; CDR3 DNA: TGTGCCAGCAGCCAATCCCGGGACAGACACTACGAGCAGTACTTC
clone size: once; J gene: TRBJ2-5; D gene: TRBD2; V gene: TRBV7-6; CDR3 protein: CASSADGTSSETQYF; CDR3 DNA: TGTGCCAGCAGCGCCGACGGGACTAGCAGCGAGACCCAGTACTTC
clone size: few; J gene: TRBJ2-7; D gene: TRBD2; V gene: TRBV20-1; CDR3 protein: CSAWTSESYEQYF; CDR3 DNA: TGCAGTGCTTGGACTAGCGAATCCTACGAGCAGTACTTC
clone size: many; J gene: TRBJ2-7; D gene: .; V gene: TRBV6-6; CDR3 protein: CASSYQGPYEQYF; CDR3 DNA: TGTGCCAGCAGTTATCAGGGGCCCTACGAGCAGTACTTC
clone size: .; J gene: TRBJ2-1; D gene: TRBD2; V gene: TRBV27; CDR3 protein: CASSLYLAGDGTEQFF; CDR3 DNA: TGTGCCAGCAGTTTATATCTAGCGGGAGATGGAACTGAGCAGTTCTTC
clone size: few; J gene: TRBJ1-4; D gene: TRBD1; V gene: TRBV9; CDR3 protein: CASSATGTGTEKLFF; CDR3 DNA: TGTGCCAGCAGCGCTACCGGGACAGGGACCGAAAAACTGTTTTTT
clone size: .; J gene: TRBJ1-6; D gene: .; V gene: TRBV20-1; CDR3 protein: CSAQRGSPLHF; CDR3 DNA: TGCAGTGCTCAAAGGGGTTCACCCCTCCACTTT
clone size: .; J gene: TRBJ2-7; D gene: TRBD1; V gene: TRBV5-6; CDR3 protein: CASSFRDRVANEQYF; CDR3 DNA: TGTGCCAGCAGCTTCCGGGACAGAGTTGCGAATGAGCAGTACTTC
clone size: few; J gene: TRBJ1-4; D gene: .; V gene: TRBV12-3/TRBV12-4; CDR3 protein: CASSFTGRINEKLFF; CDR3 DNA: TGTGCCAGCAGTTTTACCGGACGGATTAATGAAAAACTGTTTTTT
clone size: few; J gene: TRBJ1-1; D gene: .; V gene: TRBV15; CDR3 protein: CATSRDTAGMNTEAFF; CDR3 DNA: TGTGCCACCAGCAGAGATACCGCAGGGATGAACACTGAAGCTTTCTTT
clone size: .; J gene: TRBJ2-2; D gene: TRBD2; V gene: TRBV12-3/TRBV12-4; CDR3 protein: CASSRSGRASTGELFF; CDR3 DNA: TGTGCCAGCAGTCGTAGCGGGAGGGCCTCGACCGGGGAGCTGTTTTTT
clone size: few; J gene: TRBJ2-1; D gene: TRBD2; V gene: TRBV25-1; CDR3 protein: CASSGGTSKSSSYNEQFF; CDR3 DNA: TGTGCCAGCAGTGGTGGGACTAGCAAATCGAGCTCCTACAATGAGCAGTTCTTC
clone size: .; J gene: TRBJ2-1; D gene: .; V gene: TRBV20-1; CDR3 protein: CSARDYPSNEQFF; CDR3 DNA: TGCAGTGCTAGGGATTATCCTTCCAATGAGCAGTTCTTC
clone size: .; J gene: TRBJ2-5; D gene: TRBD2; V gene: TRBV29-1; CDR3 protein: CSGGTSGTPRGEQYF; CDR3 DNA: TGCAGCGGTGGGACTAGCGGGACTCCTAGGGGGGAGCAGTACTTC